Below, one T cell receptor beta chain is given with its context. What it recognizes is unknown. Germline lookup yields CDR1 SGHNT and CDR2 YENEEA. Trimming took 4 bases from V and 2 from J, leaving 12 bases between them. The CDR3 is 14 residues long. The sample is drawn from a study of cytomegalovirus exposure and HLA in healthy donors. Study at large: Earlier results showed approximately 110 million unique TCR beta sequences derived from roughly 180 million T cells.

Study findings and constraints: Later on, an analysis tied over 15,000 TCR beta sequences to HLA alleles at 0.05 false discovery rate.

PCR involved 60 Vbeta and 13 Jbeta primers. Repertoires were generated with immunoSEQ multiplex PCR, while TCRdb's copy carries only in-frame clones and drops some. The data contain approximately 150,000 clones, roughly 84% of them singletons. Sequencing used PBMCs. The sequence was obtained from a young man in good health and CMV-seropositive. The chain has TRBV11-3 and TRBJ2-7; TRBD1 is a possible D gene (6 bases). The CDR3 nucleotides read TGTGCCAGCAGCTCCCGACAGGCCCCCTACGAGCAGTACGTC. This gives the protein CASSSRQAPYEQYV.